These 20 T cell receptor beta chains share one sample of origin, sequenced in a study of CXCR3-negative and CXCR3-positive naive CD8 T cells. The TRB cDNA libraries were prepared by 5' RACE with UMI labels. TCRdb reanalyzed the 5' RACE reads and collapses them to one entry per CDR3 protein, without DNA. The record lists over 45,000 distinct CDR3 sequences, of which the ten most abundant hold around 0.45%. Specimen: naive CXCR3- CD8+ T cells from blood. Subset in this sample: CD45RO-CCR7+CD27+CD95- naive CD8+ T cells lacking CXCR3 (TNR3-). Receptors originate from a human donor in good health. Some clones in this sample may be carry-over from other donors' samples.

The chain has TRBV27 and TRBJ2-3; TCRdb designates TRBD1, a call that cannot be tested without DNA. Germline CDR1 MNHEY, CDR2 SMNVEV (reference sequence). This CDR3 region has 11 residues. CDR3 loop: CASSTGDTQYF.

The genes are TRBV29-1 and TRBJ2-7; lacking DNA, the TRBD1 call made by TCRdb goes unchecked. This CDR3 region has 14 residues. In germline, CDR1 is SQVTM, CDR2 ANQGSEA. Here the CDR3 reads CSVGGGIGSYEQYF.

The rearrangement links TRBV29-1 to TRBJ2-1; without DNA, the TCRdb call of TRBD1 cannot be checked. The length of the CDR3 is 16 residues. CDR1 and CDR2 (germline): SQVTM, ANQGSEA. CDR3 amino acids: CSAPEGRGPRNNEQFF.

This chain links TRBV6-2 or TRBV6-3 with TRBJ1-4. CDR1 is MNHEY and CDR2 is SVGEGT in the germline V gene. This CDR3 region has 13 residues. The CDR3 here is CASGNRESEKLFF.

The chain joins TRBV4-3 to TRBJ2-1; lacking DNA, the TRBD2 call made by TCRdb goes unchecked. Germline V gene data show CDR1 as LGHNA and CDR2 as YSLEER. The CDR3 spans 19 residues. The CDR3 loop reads CASSQTPDPSGGAFVEQFF.

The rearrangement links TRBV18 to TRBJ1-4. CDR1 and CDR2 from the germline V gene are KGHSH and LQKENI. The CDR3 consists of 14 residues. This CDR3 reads CASSPPRDNEKLFF. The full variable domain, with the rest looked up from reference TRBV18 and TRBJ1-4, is NAGVMQNPRHLVRRRGQEARLRCSPMKGHSHVYWYRQLPEEGLKFMVYLQKENIIDESGMPKERFSAEFPKEGPSILRIQQVVRGDSAAYFCASSPPRDNEKLFFGSGTQLSVL.

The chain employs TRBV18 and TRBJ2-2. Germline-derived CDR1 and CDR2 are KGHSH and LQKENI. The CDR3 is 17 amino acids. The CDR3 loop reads CASSPLGEQLHTGELFF.

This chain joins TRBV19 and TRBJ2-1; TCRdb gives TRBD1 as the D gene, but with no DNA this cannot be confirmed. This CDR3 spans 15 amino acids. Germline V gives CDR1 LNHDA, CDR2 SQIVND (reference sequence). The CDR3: CASSPLRSSYNEQFF.

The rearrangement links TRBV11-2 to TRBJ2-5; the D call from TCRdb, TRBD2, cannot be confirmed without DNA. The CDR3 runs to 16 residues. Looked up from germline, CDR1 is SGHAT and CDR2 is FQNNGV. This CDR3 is CASSPGLAGGQETRYF.

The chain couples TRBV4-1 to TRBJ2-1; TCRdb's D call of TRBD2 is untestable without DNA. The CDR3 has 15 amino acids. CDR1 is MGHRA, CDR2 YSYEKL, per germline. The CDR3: CASRQGTSGYNEQFF.

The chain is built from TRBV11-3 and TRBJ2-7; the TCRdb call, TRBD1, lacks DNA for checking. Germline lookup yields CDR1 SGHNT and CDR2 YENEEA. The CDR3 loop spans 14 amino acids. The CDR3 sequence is CASIPGQGPYEQYF.

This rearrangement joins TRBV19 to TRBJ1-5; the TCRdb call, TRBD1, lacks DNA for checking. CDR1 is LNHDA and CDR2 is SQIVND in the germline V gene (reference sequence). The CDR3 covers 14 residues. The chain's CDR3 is CASNPGRSGQPQHF.

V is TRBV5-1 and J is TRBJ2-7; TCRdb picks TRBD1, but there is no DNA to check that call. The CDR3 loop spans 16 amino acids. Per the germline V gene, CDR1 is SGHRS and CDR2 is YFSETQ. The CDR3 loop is CASSPGESGGAYEQYF.

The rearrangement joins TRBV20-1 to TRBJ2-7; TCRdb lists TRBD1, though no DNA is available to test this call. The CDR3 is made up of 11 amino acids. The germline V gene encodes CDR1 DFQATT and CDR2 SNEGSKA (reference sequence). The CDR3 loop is CSGRDGYEQYF.

The CDR3 sequence: CASSGRGNTEAFF. V usage is TRBV6-2 or TRBV6-3 and J usage is TRBJ1-1; checking the TCRdb D call of TRBD1 is not possible without DNA. This CDR3 has 13 amino acids. The germline V gene has CDR1 MNHEY and CDR2 SVGEGT.

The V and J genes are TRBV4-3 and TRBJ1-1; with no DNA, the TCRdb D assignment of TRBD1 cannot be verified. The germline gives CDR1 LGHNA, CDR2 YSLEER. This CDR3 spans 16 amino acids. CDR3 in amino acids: CASSPDPQGSGTEAFF.

CDR3 sequence: CASSHYGTPTYNEQFF. The chain links TRBV2 to TRBJ2-1; TCRdb's D call of TRBD1 is untestable without DNA. Germline V gene sequence: CDR1 SNHLY, CDR2 FYNNEI. This CDR3 is built from 16 residues.

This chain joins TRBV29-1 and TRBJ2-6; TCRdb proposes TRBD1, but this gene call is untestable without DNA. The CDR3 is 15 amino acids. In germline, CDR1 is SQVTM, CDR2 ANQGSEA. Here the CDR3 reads CSVAGTGTGANVLTF.

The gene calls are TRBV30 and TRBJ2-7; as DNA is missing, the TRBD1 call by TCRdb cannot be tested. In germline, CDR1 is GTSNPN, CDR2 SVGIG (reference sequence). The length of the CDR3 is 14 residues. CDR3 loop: CAWTERDRVNEQYF.

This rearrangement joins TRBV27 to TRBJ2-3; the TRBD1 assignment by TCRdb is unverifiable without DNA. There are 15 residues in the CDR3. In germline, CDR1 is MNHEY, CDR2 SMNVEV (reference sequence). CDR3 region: CASCPVWDGTDTQYF.